This passage covers 28 T cell receptor beta chains from one sample sequenced in a study of shared clonotypes between healthy human individuals. Using immunoSEQ multiplex PCR, the repertoire was profiled, and TCRdb retains in-frame clones only, with some absent. The table records around 500,000 clones, 70% to 80% of them present only once. Sequenced input: PBMCs. These TCRs come from a middle-aged woman in good health. Some clones in this sample may be carry-over from other donors' samples.

The chain recombines TRBV7-9 with TRBJ1-1; D uncertain. Trimming cost V 1 base and J 11 bases, with 11 bases left between them. Germline V CDR1 and CDR2: SEHNR, FQNEAQ (reference sequence). CDR3 length equals 12 residues. The CDR3 sequence is CASSLVNDGAFF. CDR3 DNA sequence: TGTGCCAGCAGCTTAGTTAACGACGGGGCTTTCTTT. The whole variable domain, remainder taken from reference TRBV7-9 and TRBJ1-1, is DTGVSQNPRHKITKRGQNVTFRCDPISEHNRLYWYRQTLGQGPEFLTYFQNEAQLEKSRLLSDRFSAERPKGSFSTLEIQRTEQGDSAMYLCASSLVNDGAFFGQGTRLTVV.

The chain employs TRBV19 and TRBJ2-7; no clear D gene. The CDR3 loop spans 14 amino acids. Looked up from germline, CDR1 is LNHDA and CDR2 is SQIVND (reference sequence). V dropped 4 bases and J dropped 7 bases, with 17 bases sitting between them. This CDR3 is CASSTGSAPWEQYF. CDR3 coding DNA: TGTGCCAGTAGTACCGGCAGTGCTCCCTGGGAGCAGTACTTC.

In the case of this clone: With a far larger clone one base away, a read error is the likely cause. Other DNA sequences within the sample encode an identical CDR3. J is TRBJ2-1 and V is TRBV7-9; TRBD2 aligns across 7 bases. Germline assignment: CDR1 SEHNR and CDR2 FQNEAQ (reference sequence). V lost 6 bases to trimming and J lost 12 bases; unmatched junction nucleotides: 11. The CDR3 length is 13 residues. This chain's CDR3 is CASSSDMGGGQFF. In DNA form, the CDR3 reads TGTGCCAGCAGTAGTGACATGGGCGGGGGGCAGTTCTTC.

Points on this clone: At one of its ends the junction is not consistent with the germline gene, which may arise from a read error. This chain joins TRBV10-3 and TRBJ2-7; 8 positions match TRBD1. The CDR3 runs to 16 residues. CDR1 is ENHRY, CDR2 SYGVKD, per germline. The DNA of the CDR3 is TGTGTCATCAGTGAGTCTGACAGGGGTAGCTCCTACGAGCAGTACTTC. Translated, it gives CVISESDRGSSYEQYF.

V and J are TRBV19 and TRBJ1-5, with D possibly TRBD1 on 5 matching bases. Germline V gene sequence: CDR1 LNHDA, CDR2 SQIVND (reference sequence). Trimming shortened V by 10 bases and J by 0 bases, and 19 bases separated the two germline ends. This CDR3 comprises 16 residues. The CDR3 coding sequence is TGTGCCACTAAACCTCTCCGGGGGTATAGCAATCAGCCCCAGCATTTT. It translates to CATKPLRGYSNQPQHF. Based on the CDR3 plus reference TRBV19 and TRBJ1-5, the full variable domain is DGGITQSPKYLFRKEGQNVTLSCEQNLNHDAMYWYRQDPGQGLRLIYYSQIVNDFQKGDIAEGYSVSREKKESFPLTVTSAQKNPTAFYLCATKPLRGYSNQPQHFGDGTRLSIL.

This clone was found a few times. The chain combines TRBV6-5 with TRBJ2-5, with 10 nucleotides matching TRBD2. Trimming removed 5 bases from V and 5 bases from J; junction bases left unmatched: 8. Germline V gene data show CDR1 as MNHEY and CDR2 as SVGAGI. The CDR3 length is 15 residues. The CDR3 loop is CASSGKAGGPETQYF. CDR3 nucleotide sequence: TGTGCCAGCAGTGGAAAAGCGGGAGGGCCTGAGACCCAGTACTTC.

This chain joins TRBV28 and TRBJ2-7; D not certain. There are 12 residues in the CDR3. Germline V gene sequence: CDR1 MDHEN, CDR2 SYDVKM. DNA of the CDR3: TGTGCGACCGGGCTAAGGATTCGCGAGCAGTACTTC. This encodes CATGLRIREQYF.

The J gene is TRBJ1-1, the V gene TRBV7-9; a possible D gene is TRBD1 (6 bases). The V end was cut by 4 bases, the J end by 3 bases, with 9 bases between. Per germline, CDR1 SEHNR and CDR2 FQNEAQ (reference sequence). The CDR3 is 13 residues long. CDR3 residues: CASSSRGDTEAFF. For the CDR3, the DNA is TGTGCCAGCAGCTCAAGGGGGGACACTGAAGCTTTCTTT. The full variable domain, its missing parts supplied by reference TRBV7-9 and TRBJ1-1, is DTGVSQNPRHKITKRGQNVTFRCDPISEHNRLYWYRQTLGQGPEFLTYFQNEAQLEKSRLLSDRFSAERPKGSFSTLEIQRTEQGDSAMYLCASSSRGDTEAFFGQGTRLTVV.

In the case of this clone: The same CDR3 also results from other DNA sequences found in this sample. The chain couples TRBV7-3 to TRBJ2-1; D unresolved. CDR1 is SGHTA, CDR2 FQGTGA, per germline. Trimming left V 5 bases short and J 0 bases short, with 5 bases between. The CDR3 sequence is 13 residues long. The CDR3 is CASSPSSYNEQFF. The CDR3 nucleotides are TGTGCCAGCAGCCCTAGCTCCTACAATGAGCAGTTCTTC.

The chain links TRBV28 to TRBJ2-1; the D gene is possibly TRBD2 (5 bases). Germline CDR1 reads MDHEN; CDR2 reads SYDVKM. This CDR3 is 15 amino acids long. The V gene lost 3 bases and the J gene lost 0 bases, with 9 bases spanning the gap. CDR3 region: CASSFGGPSYNEQFF. Written as DNA, the CDR3 is TGTGCCAGCAGTTTCGGCGGGCCCTCCTACAATGAGCAGTTCTTC.

The chain combines TRBV27 with TRBJ2-7, with 10 bases that match TRBD2. Germline-derived CDR1 and CDR2 are MNHEY and SMNVEV (reference sequence). This CDR3 region has 15 residues. J gave up 1 base and V 4 bases, and 4 bases lay outside the gene matches. The CDR3 DNA sequence: TGTGCCAGCAGTTCGGCACTAGCGGGATCCTACGAGCAGTACTTC. This gives the protein CASSSALAGSYEQYF.

The rearrangement links TRBV28 to TRBJ1-3; weak D call: TRBD1 (6 bases). V was trimmed by 5 bases and J by 0 bases, leaving 17 bases between them. This CDR3 spans 17 amino acids. The V gene's germline CDR1 is MDHEN and CDR2 SYDVKM. The CDR3 protein is CASSPWGGATSGNTIYF. The DNA for the CDR3 is TGTGCCAGCAGTCCATGGGGGGGGGCGACCTCTGGAAACACCATATATTTT.

This clone was recorded many times. The genes are TRBV19 and TRBJ2-2, with 7 bases identical to TRBD2. In germline, CDR1 is LNHDA, CDR2 SQIVND (reference sequence). The trim removed 5 bases at V and 7 bases at J, leaving 10 bases unmatched. The CDR3 spans 15 residues. Written as DNA, the CDR3 is TGTGCCAGTAGTCAATACCCGAGCGGGATCGGGGAGCTGTTTTTT. Encoded protein: CASSQYPSGIGELFF.

The V call is TRBV28, the J call TRBJ2-1; 11 bases are a match to TRBD2. Germline V gene data show CDR1 as MDHEN and CDR2 as SYDVKM. J gave up 5 bases and V 5 bases, and 5 bases lay outside the gene matches. This CDR3 spans 15 amino acids. CDR3 nucleotide sequence: TGTGCCAGCAGTCTACTAGCGGGAGAACACAATGAGCAGTTCTTC. Amino acid sequence: CASSLLAGEHNEQFF.

The V call is TRBV9, the J call TRBJ2-2, with 11 bases fitting TRBD2. The CDR3 covers 18 residues. The germline V gene encodes CDR1 SGDLS and CDR2 YYNGEE. Unmatched junction bases numbered 9, after V lost 0 bases and J lost 5 bases. The chain's CDR3 is CASSVEDSGRAGTGELFF. The CDR3 coding sequence is TGTGCCAGCAGCGTAGAAGATAGCGGGAGGGCCGGGACCGGGGAGCTGTTTTTT.

With regard to this clone: Possible read error: a much larger clone is one base away. The J gene is TRBJ2-1, the V gene TRBV5-4; 9 bases map to TRBD1. Germline values: CDR1 SGHNT, CDR2 YYREEE (reference sequence). The CDR3 is 14 amino acids. J gave up 8 bases and V 2 bases, and 5 bases lay outside the gene matches. CDR3 DNA sequence: TGTGCCAGCAGCTTTGGGACAGGGATCGATGAGCAGTTCTTC. This gives the protein CASSFGTGIDEQFF.

The chain recombines TRBV28 with TRBJ2-1; TRBD2 is a possible D gene (5 bases). This CDR3 comprises 15 residues. V lost 2 bases, J lost 3 bases, and 11 bases lay in between. The germline V gene encodes CDR1 MDHEN and CDR2 SYDVKM. In DNA form, the CDR3 reads TGTGCCAGCAGTTTACTAGACCGGGACTACAATGAGCAGTTCTTC. Translating gives CASSLLDRDYNEQFF. Filled out from reference TRBV28 and TRBJ2-1, the complete variable domain reads DVKVTQSSRYLVKRTGEKVFLECVQDMDHENMFWYRQDPGLGLRLIYFSYDVKMKEKGDIPEGYSVSREKKERFSLILESASTNQTSMYLCASSLLDRDYNEQFFGPGTRLTVL.

This clone was counted a single time. This chain uses TRBV14 with TRBJ1-2, with 7 bases identical to TRBD1. The CDR3 length is 16 residues. Germline CDR1 and CDR2: SGHDN and FVKESK. V lost 0 bases and J lost 1; bases outside the gene matches: 5. The CDR3 DNA sequence: TGTGCCAGCAGCCAAGAGTCGACAGGGATTAACTATGGCTACACCTTC. This sequence encodes CASSQESTGINYGYTF.

This chain uses TRBV6-1 with TRBJ1-4; 9 bases align to TRBD1. The CDR3 has 15 amino acids. After removal of 2 bases from V and 7 bases from J, the junction contained 5 bases not matched to a gene. The germline CDR1 and CDR2 sequences are MNHNS and SASEGT. CDR3 DNA: TGTGCCAGCAGTGAATGGGGACAGGGACGTGAAAAACTGTTTTTT. Protein product: CASSEWGQGREKLFF.

In this sample, this clone turned up a few times. The chain carries TRBV10-3 and TRBJ1-1; D is possibly TRBD1 (6 bases). Trimming shortened V by 8 bases and J by 3 bases, and 13 bases separated the two germline ends. Germline CDR1 reads ENHRY; CDR2 reads SYGVKD. CDR3 size: 13 residues. The DNA for the CDR3 is TGTGCCATCGCCCGACAGGACGACACTGAAGCTTTCTTT. Translated: CAIARQDDTEAFF.

The chain recombines TRBV10-3 with TRBJ2-1; D gene ambiguous. This CDR3 region has 11 residues. Trimming took off 6 bases at V and 5 bases at J, with 5 bases between the two ends. Germline CDR1 and CDR2: ENHRY and SYGVKD. CDR3 sequence: CAIRADNEQFF. The CDR3 DNA is TGTGCCATCAGGGCGGACAATGAGCAGTTCTTC.

The rearrangement uses TRBV7-9 and TRBJ1-2; D call uncertain. In germline, CDR1 is SEHNR, CDR2 FQNEAQ (reference sequence). Trimming took off 5 bases at V and 5 bases at J, with 15 bases between the two ends. The CDR3 runs to 14 residues. The CDR3 bases are TGTGCCAGCAGCCCACGGGCCTTTCCGTATGGCTACACCTTC. Residues: CASSPRAFPYGYTF.

This chain connects TRBV28 to TRBJ1-2; 9 bases align to TRBD1. V dropped 4 bases and J dropped 6; count of bases not matched to a gene: 9. CDR3 length: 15 residues. Germline V gene sequence: CDR1 MDHEN, CDR2 SYDVKM. CDR3 loop: CASSSSFRQGDGYTF. In nucleotides, the CDR3 is TGTGCCAGCAGTTCCTCGTTCCGACAGGGGGATGGCTACACCTTC.

V usage is TRBV27 and J usage is TRBJ2-4; D ambiguous. Trimming cost V 6 bases and J 0 bases, with 12 bases left between them. This CDR3 spans 15 amino acids. Germline CDR1 is MNHEY and CDR2 is SMNVEV (reference sequence). This CDR3 is CASRDHLGAKNIQYF. In DNA form, the CDR3 reads TGTGCCAGCAGGGACCACCTAGGAGCCAAAAACATTCAGTACTTC.

The V gene is TRBV14, the J gene TRBJ2-2; no definite D call. The CDR3 runs 16 residues. V lost 2 bases, J lost 4 bases, and 14 bases lay in between. The germline gives CDR1 SGHDN, CDR2 FVKESK. In DNA, the CDR3 is TGTGCCAGCAGCCAATTTGTAGTAGTCCGCACCGGGGAGCTGTTTTTT. Protein product: CASSQFVVVRTGELFF.

This chain joins TRBV6-5 and TRBJ1-1; 7 positions match TRBD1. This CDR3 spans 16 amino acids. After removal of 0 bases from V and 1 base from J, the junction contained 5 bases not matched to a gene. Per germline, CDR1 MNHEY and CDR2 SVGAGI. This chain's CDR3 is CASSYSMGQRNTEAFF. CDR3 nucleotide sequence: TGTGCCAGCAGTTACTCGATGGGACAGCGGAACACTGAAGCTTTCTTT.

This clone was seen just once. The gene calls are TRBV5-1 and TRBJ1-5; weak D call: TRBD1 (5 bases). Germline-derived CDR1 and CDR2 are SGHRS and YFSETQ. Trimming took 1 base from V and 5 from J, leaving 7 bases between them. The CDR3 runs 13 residues. As DNA, the CDR3 is TGCGCCAGCAGCTTGTCCAGGGATCAGCCCCAGCATTTT. This gives the protein CASSLSRDQPQHF.

The chain employs TRBV18 and TRBJ2-1; D might be TRBD1 (5 bases). The CDR3 contains 14 residues. CDR1 and CDR2 from the germline V gene are KGHSH and LQKENI. V was clipped by 2 bases and J by 2 bases, with 7 bases between them. The chain's CDR3 is CASSPIGAYNEQFF. The CDR3 DNA follows: TGTGCCAGCTCACCAATAGGGGCCTACAATGAGCAGTTCTTC.